The sequence of this TCR beta chain was determined in a study of control samples from healthy donors and cancer patients. Sequencing used immunoSEQ multiplex PCR; TCRdb keeps in-frame clones, though not all of them. The sample shows approximately 54,000 clones, 85% to 90% of them seen only once. Germline-derived CDR1 and CDR2 are SGHTA and FQGTGA. The CDR3 length is 15 residues. The J segment lost 6 bases and the V segment lost 5 bases, leaving 5 bases of the junction unmatched. This sequence originates from a man aged 50-59 years with head and neck cancer. This sequence joins TRBV7-3 and TRBJ2-2, with 11 nucleotides matching TRBD1. The source material was PBMCs. CDR3 sequence: CASSLGTGGAGELFF. Written as DNA, the CDR3 is TGTGCCAGCAGCCTAGGGACAGGGGGAGCCGGGGAGCTGTTTTTT.